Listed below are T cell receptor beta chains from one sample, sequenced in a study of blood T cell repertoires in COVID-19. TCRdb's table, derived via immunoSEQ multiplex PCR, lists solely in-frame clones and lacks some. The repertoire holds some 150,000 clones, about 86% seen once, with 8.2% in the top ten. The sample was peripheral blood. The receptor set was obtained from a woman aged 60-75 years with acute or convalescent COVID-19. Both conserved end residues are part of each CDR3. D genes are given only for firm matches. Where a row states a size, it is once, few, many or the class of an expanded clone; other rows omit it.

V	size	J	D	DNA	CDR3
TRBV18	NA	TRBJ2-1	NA	TGTGCCAGCTCCCCTAAGCACAATGAGCAGTTCTTC	CASSPKHNEQFF
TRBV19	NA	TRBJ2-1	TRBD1	TGTGCCAGTAGTAAGGACAGGGTAGGCTACAATGAGCAGTTCTTC	CASSKDRVGYNEQFF
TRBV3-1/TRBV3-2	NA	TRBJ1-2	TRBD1	TGTGCCAGCCTGGGACAGAACTATGGCTACACCTTC	CASLGQNYGYTF
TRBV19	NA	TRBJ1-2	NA	TGTGCCAGTAGTATCTCGAGGGATCGCTATGGCTACACCTTC	CASSISRDRYGYTF
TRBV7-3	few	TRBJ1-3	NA	TGTGCCAGCAGCCCGCCCCGGGAGGGGAACACCATATATTTT	CASSPPREGNTIYF
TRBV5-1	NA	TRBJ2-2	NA	TGCGCCAGCAGCTTGGGGCCTCCCACAGGGTTGGACACCGGGGAGCTGTTTTTT	CASSLGPPTGLDTGELFF
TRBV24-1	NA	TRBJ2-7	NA	TGTGCCACCAGTGTGGCCCGATCCTACGAGCAGTACTTC	CATSVARSYEQYF
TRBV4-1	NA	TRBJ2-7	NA	TGCGCCAGCAGCCAAGATAATCGAGCCACTAGCCCCCCCTACGAGCAGTACTTC	CASSQDNRATSPPYEQYF
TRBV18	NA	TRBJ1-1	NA	TGTGCCAGCTCACTATGGGGAGGGACTGAAGCTTTCTTT	CASSLWGGTEAFF
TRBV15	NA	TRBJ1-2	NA	TGTGCCACCAGCAGCAGGAACTATGGCTACACCTTC	CATSSRNYGYTF
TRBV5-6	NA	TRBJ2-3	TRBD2	TGTGCCAGCAGCCAGAGGGTAGCGGGGAGTGGTACGCAGTATTTT	CASSQRVAGSGTQYF
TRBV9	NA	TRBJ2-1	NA	TGTGCCAGCAGCGTAGTGCAAGCGGCCTACAATGAGCAGTTCTTC	CASSVVQAAYNEQFF
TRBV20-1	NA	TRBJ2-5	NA	TGCAGTGCTAATGACCGGCGGGAGACCCAGTACTTC	CSANDRRETQYF
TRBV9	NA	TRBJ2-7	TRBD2	TGTGCCAGCAGCGTAGACCCGGGAGGGGACCCCTACGAGCAGTACTTC	CASSVDPGGDPYEQYF
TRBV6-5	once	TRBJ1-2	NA	TGTGCCAGCAGGCGGACCCTGGGGGCAGGCGGCTACACCTTC	CASRRTLGAGGYTF
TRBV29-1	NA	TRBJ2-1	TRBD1	TGCAGCATCGTTGGATCAGGGGGTGGTTACAATGAGCAGTTCTTC	CSIVGSGGGYNEQFF
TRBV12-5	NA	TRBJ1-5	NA	TGTGCTAGTGGTCTCCATCAGCCCCAGCATTTT	CASGLHQPQHF
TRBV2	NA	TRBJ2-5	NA	TGTGCCAGCAGTGAAGGACCGACACTCCAAAGGGAGACCCAGTACTTC	CASSEGPTLQRETQYF
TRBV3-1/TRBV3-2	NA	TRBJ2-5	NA	TGTGCCAGCCAGACAAGAAGTCAAGAGACCCAGTACTTC	CASQTRSQETQYF
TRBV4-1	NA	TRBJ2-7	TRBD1	TGCGCCAGCAGCCAAGAGCGGACAGGGGCGCGGTACGAGCAGTACTTC	CASSQERTGARYEQYF
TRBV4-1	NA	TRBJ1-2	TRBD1	TGCGCCAGCAGCCAGGAGGACAGGGGGCAAGGCTACACCTTC	CASSQEDRGQGYTF
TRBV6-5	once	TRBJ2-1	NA	TGTGCCAGCAGTTTGGGGGGACATGAGCAGTTCTTC	CASSLGGHEQFF
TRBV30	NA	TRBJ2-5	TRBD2	TGTGCCTCTGGGACTAGCGGATTCCCGGATGAGACCCAGTACTTC	CASGTSGFPDETQYF
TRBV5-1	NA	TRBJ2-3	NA	TGCGCCAGCAGCCCAGCGTCCACAGATACGCAGTATTTT	CASSPASTDTQYF
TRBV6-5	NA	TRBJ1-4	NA	TGTGCCAGCAGTTACTCGAGGGACATCAAAAAACTGTTTTTT	CASSYSRDIKKLFF
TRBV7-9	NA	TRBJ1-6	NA	TGTGCCAGCAGAGAAAGGACCGGAGGGAATTCACCCCTCCACTTT	CASRERTGGNSPLHF
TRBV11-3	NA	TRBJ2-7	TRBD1	TGTGCCAGCAGCTTAGACCAGGACAGGGATCTCTCCTACGAGCAGTACTTC	CASSLDQDRDLSYEQYF
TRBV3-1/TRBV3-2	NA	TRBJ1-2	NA	TGTGCCAGCAGCCAATATCCCCATACAGGGATCTATGGCTACACCTTC	CASSQYPHTGIYGYTF
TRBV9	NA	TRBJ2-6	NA	TGTGCCAGCAGCGTAAGTCAGGGGTGGTCTGGGGCCAACGTCCTGACTTTC	CASSVSQGWSGANVLTF
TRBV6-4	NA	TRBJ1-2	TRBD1	TGTGCCAGCAGCCAAGCCCACACAGGGGGTGTCTATGGCTACACCTTC	CASSQAHTGGVYGYTF
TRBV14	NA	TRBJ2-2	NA	TGTGCCAGCAGCCAATCAAACCGAGGAGCCGGGGAGCTGTTTTTT	CASSQSNRGAGELFF
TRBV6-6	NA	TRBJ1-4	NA	TGTGCCACCAAGTCGGGGAGTGGGGAAAAACTGTTTTTT	CATKSGSGEKLFF
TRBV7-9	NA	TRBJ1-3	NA	TGTGCCAGCAGCTTAGACAGCTCGGGAGGAAACACCATATATTTT	CASSLDSSGGNTIYF
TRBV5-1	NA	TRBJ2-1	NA	TGCGCCAGCAGCTTAGCGACCAATTCCTACAATGAGCAGTTCTTC	CASSLATNSYNEQFF
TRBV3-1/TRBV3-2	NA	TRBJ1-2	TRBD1	TGTGCCAGCAGCCGAGTGACAGGGCTCTATGGCTACACCTTC	CASSRVTGLYGYTF
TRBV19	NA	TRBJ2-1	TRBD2	TGTGCCAGCGGGGGGAGTGGAAGGGATGAGCAGTTCTTC	CASGGSGRDEQFF
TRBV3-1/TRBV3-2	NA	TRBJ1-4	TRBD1	TGTGCCAGCAGCCAAGGTTCGCTCACAGGGGGCTGTGAAAAACTGTTTTTT	CASSQGSLTGGCEKLFF
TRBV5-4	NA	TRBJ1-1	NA	TGTGCCAGCAGCTTAAATCCGTACCCGCGGGACACTGAAGCTTTCTTT	CASSLNPYPRDTEAFF
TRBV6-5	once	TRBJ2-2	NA	TGTGCCAGCAGCCACCGCCGACAGCACACCGGGGAGCTGTTTTTT	CASSHRRQHTGELFF
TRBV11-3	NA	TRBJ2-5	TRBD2	TGTGCCAGCAGCTCCCCCCGGGGGGGGTACCAAGAGACCCAGTACTTC	CASSSPRGGYQETQYF
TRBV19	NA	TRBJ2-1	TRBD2	TGTGCCAGTAGAACTAGCGGGGGGGCTTGGTCCTACAATGAGCAGTTCTTC	CASRTSGGAWSYNEQFF
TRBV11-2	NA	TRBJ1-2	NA	TGTGCCAGCAGCTACCTCACCTCCGGGGAAGAAGGCTACACCTTC	CASSYLTSGEEGYTF
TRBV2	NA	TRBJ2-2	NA	TGTGCCAGCAGTGTCAGGGGCGGATTCACCGGGGAGCTGTTTTTT	CASSVRGGFTGELFF
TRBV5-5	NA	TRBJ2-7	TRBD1	TGTGCCAGCAGCAGGGGACAGGGGGCGGCCGAGCAGTACTTC	CASSRGQGAAEQYF
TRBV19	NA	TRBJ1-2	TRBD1	TGTGCCAGTCAGTGGGGACAGGGGCTCCAGGATGGCTACACCTTC	CASQWGQGLQDGYTF
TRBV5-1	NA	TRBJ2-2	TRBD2	TGCGCCAGCAGCTGGAGCTCTAGCGGGGGACGAGGCGGGGAGCTGTTTTTT	CASSWSSSGGRGGELFF
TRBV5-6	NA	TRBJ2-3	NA	TGTGCCAGCAGCTTGAGGGTTGGGGGGTATACGCAGTATTTT	CASSLRVGGYTQYF
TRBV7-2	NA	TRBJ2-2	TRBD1	TGTGCCAGCAGCTTAACCCAGGGGGCGCGAAAATACGGGGAGCTGTTTTTT	CASSLTQGARKYGELFF
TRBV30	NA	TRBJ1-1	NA	TGTGCCTGGGGAACAGGGTGGGCTGAAGCTTTCTTT	CAWGTGWAEAFF
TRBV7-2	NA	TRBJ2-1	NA	TGTGCCAGCAGCCCCGGGGGGCCGGGGAATGAGCAGTTCTTC	CASSPGGPGNEQFF
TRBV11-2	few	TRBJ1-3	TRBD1	TGTGCCAGCAGCTGGGGGGACAGCGCCGTCGGAAACACCATATATTTT	CASSWGDSAVGNTIYF
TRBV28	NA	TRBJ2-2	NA	TGTGCCAGCAACACCAAGCGACTCGTGAACACCGGGGAGCTGTTTTTT	CASNTKRLVNTGELFF
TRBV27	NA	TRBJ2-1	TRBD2	TGTGCCAGCAGGCCGGGTGGGCTAGCGGATAACAATGAGCAGTTCTTC	CASRPGGLADNNEQFF